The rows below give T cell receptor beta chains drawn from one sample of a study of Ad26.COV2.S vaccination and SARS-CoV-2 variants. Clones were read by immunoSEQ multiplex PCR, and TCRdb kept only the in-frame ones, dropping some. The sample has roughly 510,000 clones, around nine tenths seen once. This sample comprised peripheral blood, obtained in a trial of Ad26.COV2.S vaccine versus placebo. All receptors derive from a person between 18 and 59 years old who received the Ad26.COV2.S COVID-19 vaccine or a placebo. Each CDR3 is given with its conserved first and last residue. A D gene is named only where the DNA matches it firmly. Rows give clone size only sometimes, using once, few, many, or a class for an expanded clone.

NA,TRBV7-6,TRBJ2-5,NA,CASSLAPTVGTQYF,TGTGCCAGCAGCTTAGCTCCTACAGTGGGGACCCAGTACTTC
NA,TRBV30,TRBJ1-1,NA,CAWSVMNTEAFF,TGTGCCTGGAGTGTCATGAACACTGAAGCTTTCTTT
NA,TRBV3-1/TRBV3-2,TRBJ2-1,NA,CASSQRGTEQFF,TGTGCCAGCAGCCAAAGAGGGACAGAGCAGTTCTTC
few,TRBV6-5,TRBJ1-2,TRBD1,CASSADRVSIGYTF,TGTGCCAGCAGCGCCGACAGGGTCTCTATTGGCTACACCTTC
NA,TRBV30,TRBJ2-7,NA,CAWRPPMGEQYF,TGTGCCTGGAGGCCTCCCATGGGAGAGCAGTACTTC
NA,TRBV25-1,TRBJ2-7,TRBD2,CASSTRDYPYEQYF,TGTGCCAGCAGTACCCGGGACTACCCCTACGAGCAGTACTTC
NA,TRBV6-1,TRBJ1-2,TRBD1,CASSEFVGTEYGYTF,TGTGCCAGCAGTGAATTTGTCGGGACAGAGTACGGCTACACCTTC
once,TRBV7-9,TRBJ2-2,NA,CASTSGLLTGELFF,TGTGCCAGCACCTCGGGACTTCTCACCGGGGAGCTGTTTTTT
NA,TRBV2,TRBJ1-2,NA,CASSEVFQLGYTF,TGTGCCAGCAGTGAAGTGTTCCAACTGGGCTACACCTTC
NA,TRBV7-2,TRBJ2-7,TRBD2,CASSLGSGTIYEQYF,TGTGCCAGCAGCTTGGGTAGCGGGACCATCTACGAGCAGTACTTC
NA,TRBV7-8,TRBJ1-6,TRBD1,CASSLVLQGTNNSPLHF,TGTGCCAGCAGCTTAGTCTTACAGGGGACCAATAATTCACCCCTCCACTTT
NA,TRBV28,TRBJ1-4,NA,CASSLQGEKLFF,TGTGCCAGCAGTTTACAGGGGGAAAAACTGTTTTTT
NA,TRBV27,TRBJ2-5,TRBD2,CASSPTPGTSKETQYF,TGTGCCAGCAGTCCTACGCCCGGGACTAGCAAAGAGACCCAGTACTTC
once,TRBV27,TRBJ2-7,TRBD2,CASSPQRERGNYEQYF,TGTGCCAGCAGCCCTCAGCGGGAGAGGGGGAACTACGAGCAGTACTTC
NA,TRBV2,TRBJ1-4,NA,CASSETGGRNEKLFF,TGTGCCAGCAGTGAAACGGGGGGGCGGAATGAAAAACTGTTTTTT
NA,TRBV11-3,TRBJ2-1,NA,CASSLGRSSYNEQFF,TGTGCCAGCAGCCTCGGCAGAAGCTCCTACAATGAGCAGTTCTTC
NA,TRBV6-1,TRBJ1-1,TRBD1,CASSELGQGARTEAFF,TGTGCCAGCAGTGAATTGGGACAGGGGGCGCGGACTGAAGCTTTCTTT
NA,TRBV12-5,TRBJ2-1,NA,CASGFSYNEQFF,TGTGCTAGTGGTTTCTCCTACAATGAGCAGTTCTTC
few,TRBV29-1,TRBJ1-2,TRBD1,CSVATGGDYGYTF,TGCAGCGTTGCCACAGGGGGAGACTATGGCTACACCTTC
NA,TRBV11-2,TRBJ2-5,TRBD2,CASSSREGPETQYF,TGTGCCAGCAGCTCGAGGGAGGGACCAGAGACCCAGTACTTC
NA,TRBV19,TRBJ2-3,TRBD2,CASSIGGSGDTQYF,TGTGCCAGTAGTATCGGCGGGAGCGGAGATACGCAGTATTTT
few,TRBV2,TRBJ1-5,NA,CASSEGFRNSAQHF,TGTGCCAGCAGTGAAGGGTTTCGGAATTCGGCCCAGCATTTT
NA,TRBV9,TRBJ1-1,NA,CASSSNTEAFF,TGTGCCAGTAGCTCCAACACTGAAGCTTTCTTT
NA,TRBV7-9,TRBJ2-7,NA,CASSSSGGAYEQYF,TGTGCCAGCAGCTCATCCGGCGGGGCCTACGAGCAGTACTTC
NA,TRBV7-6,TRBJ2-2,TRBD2,CASSLSAGGRTGELFF,TGTGCCAGCAGCTTATCCGCGGGAGGGAGGACCGGGGAGCTGTTTTTT
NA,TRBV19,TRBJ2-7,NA,CASSIRAGSYEQYF,TGTGCCAGTAGTATTCGGGCGGGAAGTTACGAGCAGTACTTC
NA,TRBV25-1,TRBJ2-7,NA,CASSDYGTYEQYF,TGTGCCAGCAGTGACTACGGGACCTACGAGCAGTACTTC
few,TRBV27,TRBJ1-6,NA,CASSYRDGSPLHF,TGTGCCAGCAGTTACAGGGATGGATCACCCCTCCACTTT